This T cell receptor beta chain emerged from a study of vaccination effects on CD4 cells after COVID-19 (dated by TCRdb to 2021 to 2024). The study in broad terms: Each participant got two doses of an mRNA SARS-CoV-2 vaccine, either BNT162b2 or mRNA-1273. In the study, cultures from other donors were sequenced using the Oncomine TCR Beta short-read assay on an Illumina iSeq 100. Altogether, roughly 10 COVID-19 convalescent patients and several SARS-CoV-2-naive healthy vaccine recipients made up the full study. SARS-CoV-2 spike-specific CD4+ TCR repertoires from before and after mRNA vaccination were compared in COVID-19 convalescent patients and in infection-naive vaccine recipients.

The junction shows trimming of 4 bases on V and 4 bases on J, plus 8 bases between the germline ends. The CDR3 spans 11 residues, from the cysteine through the valine. The retained sequence is limited to the CDR3, 33 bases, with the frame set at the first base. Via the germline V gene, CDR1 is SQVTM and CDR2 ANQGSEA. In the ViraFEST assay, PBMC were stimulated with viral peptide pools, and TCR sequencing was then used to find antigen-specific CD4+ T cell clonotypes based on their expansion. After more than 9 days of culture, CD4+ T cells were isolated with the EasySep CD4+ T cell isolation kit. Healthy vaccine recipients had no prior SARS-CoV-2 infection, confirmed by negative nucleocapsid antibodies before and after vaccination. Each well held under 2.5 million PBMC cultured in IMDM containing approximately 5.2% human AB serum, 8.5 to 10 IU/ml IL-2 and gentamicin, along with 10 ug/ml peptides. On days 3 and 7, half of the culture medium was replaced with fresh IL-2-containing medium. Unless otherwise noted, each peptide stimulation condition was cultured in triplicate wells. PBMC were separated from whole blood using Ficoll-Paque Plus gradient centrifugation and were then either cryopreserved at -140C or used fresh. The spike proteins of SARS-CoV-2 and of the common cold coronaviruses HCoV-NL63, HCoV-OC43 and HCoV-229E were spanned by overlapping peptide pools. The QIAamp micro DNA kit was used to extract genomic DNA from the cultured CD4+ T cells.

Notes on this clone: Which antigen it targets is not known. No base quality information exists; no much larger clone differs at one position.

Library preparation employed the immunoSEQ multiplex PCR assay. DNA from the cultured, isolated CD4+ T cells was subjected to TCR beta CDR3 sequencing. Under the source paper's analysis protocol: Non-productive TCR sequences were removed, reads were trimmed to the CDR3 region, and CDR3s of at least 7 amino acids were retained. Antigen-specific clonotypes were identified with the MANAFEST web app by comparing expansion in peptide wells against reference cultures. To count as positive, a clone had to show expansion at FDR<0.05 compared with the reference and with all other wells, an odds ratio above 5, and a frequency above 0.1% in two replicate wells. Clonotypes significantly expanded in SARS-CoV-2 spike wells and in at least one common cold coronavirus spike condition were defined as cross-reactive. CDR3 similarity was assessed by Levenshtein distance with the stringdist R package, and unrooted trees were built with ape in R 3.6.1. Drawn from immuneACCESS, this table holds only the in-frame rearrangements with V and J called that TCRdb kept. Clones are partly lost; checked studies trace under half to an unresolved V gene and leave the rest unexplained. D and trimming come from the DNA, and the V and J calls and clone size come from that table. This sample is represented by 50,000 to 65,000 clones; roughly 79% of them were singletons. The ten largest clones capture over 5% of the sample.

Paper-wide results and their limitations: Both infection-induced and vaccine-induced clones contracted markedly at late post-vaccination timepoints, which is consistent with waning T cell responses. In healthy vaccine recipients, vaccine-induced clones were almost all SARS-CoV-2 mono-reactive, with only 1 of 255 cross-reactive with common cold coronaviruses. The study was limited by a small number of convalescent patients and lacked early post-infection timepoints.

The TCR originated in a human donor who received a COVID-19 vaccine. The chain is assembled from TRBV29-1 and TRBJ2-7; the D segment cannot be called with confidence. The material sequenced was CD4+ T cells from PBMCs cultured with HCoV-OC43 spike peptides, taken before COVID-19 vaccination. The cell subset or site label, as the study defines it: HCoV-OC43 spike overlapping peptide pool stimulation. The bases are TGCAGCGTTGGTTCAGATTACGAGCAGTACGTC. Translated, this is CSVGSDYEQYV.